A single sample gave rise to the 8 T cell receptor beta chains below, sequenced in a study of blood T cell repertoires in COVID-19. The method was immunoSEQ multiplex PCR; TCRdb's version includes in-frame clones alone and lacks a portion of them. The sample holds about 180,000 clones, 88% seen once. The sequenced sample was PBMCs or T cells enriched from blood (not recorded which). Source of these receptors: a woman aged 18-30 years who had recovered from COVID-19.

The V call is TRBV11-2, the J call TRBJ2-1; possibly TRBD2 for D (6 bases). The V gene's germline CDR1 is SGHAT and CDR2 FQNNGV. The CDR3 consists of 15 residues. Trimming removed 8 bases at V and 0 bases at J, with 14 bases between. CDR3 nucleotides: TGTGCCAGCCGCGCGGGATCCAGCTCCTACAATGAGCAGTTCTTC. It translates to CASRAGSSSYNEQFF.

The chain has TRBV6-5 and TRBJ2-7; 7 bases are shared with TRBD2. This CDR3 spans 14 amino acids. J gave up 4 bases and V 6 bases, and 9 bases lay outside the gene matches. Germline V lookup: CDR1 MNHEY, CDR2 SVGAGI. This CDR3 is CASRNAGDGYEQYF. CDR3 nucleotide sequence: TGTGCCAGCAGGAATGCGGGAGATGGGTACGAGCAGTACTTC.

The rearrangement uses TRBV6-5 and TRBJ1-2; 7 bases are shared with TRBD1. The V and J ends lost 7 bases and 1 base, in that order; junction bases with no gene match: 6. CDR3 length: 14 residues. CDR1 is MNHEY and CDR2 is SVGAGI in the germline V gene. DNA of the CDR3: TGTGCCAGCACCGAACAGGGGAGTAACTATGGCTACACCTTC. This sequence encodes CASTEQGSNYGYTF.

V gene TRBV4-3 combines with J gene TRBJ2-7; D is possibly TRBD1 (6 bases). CDR1 and CDR2 (germline): LGHNA, YSLEER. The CDR3 sequence is 10 residues long. Here the CDR3 DNA reads TGCGCTCCGCAGGGTTCAGGGGAGTACTTC. This sequence encodes CAPQGSGEYF.

The chain is built from TRBV6-5 and TRBJ1-2, with a tentative D call TRBD1 (5 bases). The V end lost 5 bases, the J end lost 5 bases, and 18 bases lay between the germline ends. In germline, CDR1 is MNHEY, CDR2 SVGAGI. The CDR3 consists of 15 residues. CDR3 nucleotides: TGTGCCAGCAGTACCCCTAGGGGCAGCGAATATGGCTACACCTTC. Encoded protein: CASSTPRGSEYGYTF.

This chain joins TRBV6-1 and TRBJ2-7; TRBD2 matches at 7 bases. Germline assignment: CDR1 MNHNS and CDR2 SASEGT. The CDR3 consists of 17 residues. J gave up 0 bases and V 1 base, and 9 bases lay outside the gene matches. The CDR3 sequence: CASSEVPSGTTSYEQYF. The CDR3 coding sequence is TGTGCCAGCAGTGAAGTCCCTAGCGGCACTACCTCCTACGAGCAGTACTTC.

The rearrangement joins TRBV15 to TRBJ1-2; maybe TRBD1 (5 bases). The CDR3 contains 14 residues. From germline, CDR1 is LNHNV and CDR2 YYDKDF (reference sequence). Trimming took 4 bases from V and 7 from J, leaving 16 bases between them. CDR3 protein: CATSTRDRGVGYTF. The CDR3 DNA follows: TGTGCCACCAGCACCCGGGATCGGGGGGTTGGCTACACCTTC.

This rearrangement joins TRBV28 to TRBJ1-2; 8 bases map to TRBD1. The V segment lost 7 bases and the J segment 8 bases; nucleotides outside the gene matches: 21. CDR3 length: 17 residues. Per the germline V gene, CDR1 is MDHEN and CDR2 is SYDVKM. The chain's CDR3 is CASIPTKPGQAVRGYTF. CDR3 DNA sequence: TGTGCCAGCATCCCCACGAAACCGGGACAGGCGGTTCGGGGCTACACCTTC.